The rows below give T cell receptor beta chains drawn from one sample of a study of cytomegalovirus exposure and HLA in healthy donors. Data came from immunoSEQ multiplex PCR; TCRdb stores just in-frame clones and leaves some out. The sample consists of some 150,000 clones, roughly 82% of them appearing once. Sequenced input: PBMCs. These TCRs come from a woman aged 50 to 60 in good health and CMV-seropositive. The CDR3 runs from the conserved cysteine through the conserved F or W. D genes are given only for firm matches. Size is stated for part of the rows, as once, few or many counts, or as a class when the clone is expanded.

TRBJ1-5	TRBV5-1	-	-	TGCGCCAGCAGCTTGGAGGGAGATAGCAATCAGCCCCAGCATTTT	CASSLEGDSNQPQHF
TRBJ2-7	TRBV27	TRBD1	few	TGTGCCAGCAGGGGGACAGGGTACTCCTACGAGCAGTACTTC	CASRGTGYSYEQYF
TRBJ2-5	TRBV18	-	-	TGTGCCAGCTCACCACCGTCAGAAGAGACCCAGTACTTC	CASSPPSEETQYF
TRBJ2-7	TRBV14	-	-	TGTGCCAGCAGCCAAGCGGCGGGTTACGAGCAGTACTTC	CASSQAAGYEQYF
TRBJ2-1	TRBV5-4	TRBD2	-	TGTGCCAGCAGCTTGGAACTAGCGGGGGGCAACAATGAGCAGTTCTTC	CASSLELAGGNNEQFF
TRBJ2-1	TRBV9	-	-	TGTGCCAGTTGTGGGGGGGCAGGAGAGCAGTTCTTC	CASCGGAGEQFF
TRBJ2-3	TRBV5-1	TRBD2	few	TGCGCCAGCAGCTTAGCGGGGAGTATCACAGATACGCAGTATTTT	CASSLAGSITDTQYF
TRBJ1-2	TRBV4-3	-	once	TGCGCCAGCAGCCAAGATCAATCGGGGGGCTACACCTTC	CASSQDQSGGYTF
TRBJ2-7	TRBV7-6	-	few	TGTGCCAGCAGCTCAGGACTCTCCTACGAGCAGTACTTC	CASSSGLSYEQYF
TRBJ1-6	TRBV18	-	-	TGTGCCAGCTCGCCAGGGTCAGGGAATTCACCCCTCCACTTT	CASSPGSGNSPLHF
TRBJ2-1	TRBV5-1	-	-	TGCGCCAGCAGCCTACAGGGGGGGACCTACAATGAGCAGTTCTTC	CASSLQGGTYNEQFF